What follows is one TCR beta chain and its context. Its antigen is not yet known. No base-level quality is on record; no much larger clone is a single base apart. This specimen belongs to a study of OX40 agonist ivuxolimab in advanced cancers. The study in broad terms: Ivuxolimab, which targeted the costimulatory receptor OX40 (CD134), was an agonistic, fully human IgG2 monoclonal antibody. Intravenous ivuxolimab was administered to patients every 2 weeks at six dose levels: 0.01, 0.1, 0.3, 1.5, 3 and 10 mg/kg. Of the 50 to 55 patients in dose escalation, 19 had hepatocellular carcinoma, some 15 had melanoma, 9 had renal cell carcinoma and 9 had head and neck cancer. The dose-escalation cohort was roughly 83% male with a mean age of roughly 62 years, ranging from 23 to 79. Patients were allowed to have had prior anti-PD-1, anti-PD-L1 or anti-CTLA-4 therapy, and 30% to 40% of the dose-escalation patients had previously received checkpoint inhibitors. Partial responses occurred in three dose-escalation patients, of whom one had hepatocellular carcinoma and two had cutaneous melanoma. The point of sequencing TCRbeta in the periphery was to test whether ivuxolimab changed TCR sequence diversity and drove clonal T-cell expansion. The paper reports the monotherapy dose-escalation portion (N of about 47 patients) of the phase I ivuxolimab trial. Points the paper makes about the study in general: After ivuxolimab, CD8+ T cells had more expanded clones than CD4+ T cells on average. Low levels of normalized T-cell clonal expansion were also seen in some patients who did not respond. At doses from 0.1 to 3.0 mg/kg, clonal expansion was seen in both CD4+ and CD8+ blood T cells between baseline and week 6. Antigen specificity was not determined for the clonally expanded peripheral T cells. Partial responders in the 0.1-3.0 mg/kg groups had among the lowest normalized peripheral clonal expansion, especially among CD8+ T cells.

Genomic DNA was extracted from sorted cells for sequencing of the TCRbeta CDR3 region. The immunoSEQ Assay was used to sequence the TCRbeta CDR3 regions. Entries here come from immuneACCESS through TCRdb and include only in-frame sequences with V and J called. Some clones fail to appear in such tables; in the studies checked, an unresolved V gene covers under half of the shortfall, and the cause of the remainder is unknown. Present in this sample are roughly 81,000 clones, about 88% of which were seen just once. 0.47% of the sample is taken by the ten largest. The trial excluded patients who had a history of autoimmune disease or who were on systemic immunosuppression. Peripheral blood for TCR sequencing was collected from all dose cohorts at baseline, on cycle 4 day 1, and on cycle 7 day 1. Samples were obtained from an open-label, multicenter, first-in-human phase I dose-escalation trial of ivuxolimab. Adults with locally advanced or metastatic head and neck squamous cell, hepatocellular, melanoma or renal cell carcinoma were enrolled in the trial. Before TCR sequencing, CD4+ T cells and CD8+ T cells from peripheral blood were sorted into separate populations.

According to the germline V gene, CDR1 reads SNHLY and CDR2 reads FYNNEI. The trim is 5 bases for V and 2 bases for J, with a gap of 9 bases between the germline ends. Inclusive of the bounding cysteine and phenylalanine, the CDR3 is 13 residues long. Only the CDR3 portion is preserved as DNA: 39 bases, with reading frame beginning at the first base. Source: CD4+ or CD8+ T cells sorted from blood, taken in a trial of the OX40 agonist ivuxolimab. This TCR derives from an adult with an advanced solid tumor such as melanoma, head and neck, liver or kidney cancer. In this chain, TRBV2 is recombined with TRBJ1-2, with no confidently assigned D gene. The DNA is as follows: TGTGCCAGCAGTTCAGAGTTCAACTATGGCTACACCTTC. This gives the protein CASSSEFNYGYTF.